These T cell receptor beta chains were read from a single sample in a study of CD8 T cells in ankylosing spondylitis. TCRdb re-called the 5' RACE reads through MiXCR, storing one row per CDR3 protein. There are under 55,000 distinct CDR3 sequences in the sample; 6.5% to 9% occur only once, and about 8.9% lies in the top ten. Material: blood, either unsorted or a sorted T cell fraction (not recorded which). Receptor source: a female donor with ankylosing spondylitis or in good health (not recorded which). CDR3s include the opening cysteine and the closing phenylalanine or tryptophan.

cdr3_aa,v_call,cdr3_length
CASSLVSFHEQYF,TRBV6-1,13
CASSSGGVRVWDGYTF,TRBV7-2,16
CASSQVGQLGNTIYF,TRBV4-1,15
CASSAQRDAYEQYF,TRBV13,14
CASSQDKGREAFF,TRBV3-1,13
CASSQGRGQGSKNIQYF,TRBV4-1,17
CASSLMGNYEQYF,TRBV7-2,13
CSARPTTGGYGYTF,TRBV20-1,14
CASYPRDRGHPEAFF,TRBV18,15
CSASRTSQETQYF,TRBV20-1,13
CASSEGPIYGYTF,TRBV25-1,13
CASSLGPNTEALF,TRBV7-9,13
CASSVDSLYGYTF,TRBV5-1,13
CASAKDSPNYGYTF,TRBV5-1,14
CASSYLGPTPRYNEKLFF,TRBV6-2/TRBV6-3,18
CASSFDSRNQPQHF,TRBV5-1,14
CASSLILGPSTQYF,TRBV7-2,14
CASSQLGGGADTQYF,TRBV3-1,15
CASSFPGAKNIQYF,TRBV5-5,14
CATGQHADTQYF,TRBV6-1,12
CASRASGSKDYGYTF,TRBV7-9,15
CASSLDPQAYYGYTF,TRBV7-2,15
CASSFTSGVGELFF,TRBV5-1,14
CAISDEPMDYGYTF,TRBV10-3,14
CASSLPIISPQHF,TRBV28,13
CAISEGEGGETQYF,TRBV10-3,14
CASSAAGPPNTEAFF,TRBV5-1,15
CSARDVLAGDYEQYF,TRBV20-1,15